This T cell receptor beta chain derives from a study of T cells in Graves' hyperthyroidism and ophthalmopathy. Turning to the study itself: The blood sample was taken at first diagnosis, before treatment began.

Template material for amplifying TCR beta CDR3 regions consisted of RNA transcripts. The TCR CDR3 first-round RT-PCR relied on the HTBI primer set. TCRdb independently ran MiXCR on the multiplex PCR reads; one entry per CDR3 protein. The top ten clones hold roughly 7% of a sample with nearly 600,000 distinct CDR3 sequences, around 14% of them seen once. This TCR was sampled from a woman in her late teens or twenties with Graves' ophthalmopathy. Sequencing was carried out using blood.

The CDR3 DNA reads as TGCGCCAGCAACCACTCAGGAGGGCTAACCCTTTCCTACAATGAGCAGTTCTTC. Translation: CASNHSGGLTLSYNEQFF. The V gene is TRBV4-3, the J gene TRBJ2-1; the D gene is possibly TRBD2 (6 bases). V dropped 7 bases and J dropped 1 base, with 23 bases sitting between them. CDR3 length equals 18 residues. Germline V lookup: CDR1 LGHNA, CDR2 YSLEER.